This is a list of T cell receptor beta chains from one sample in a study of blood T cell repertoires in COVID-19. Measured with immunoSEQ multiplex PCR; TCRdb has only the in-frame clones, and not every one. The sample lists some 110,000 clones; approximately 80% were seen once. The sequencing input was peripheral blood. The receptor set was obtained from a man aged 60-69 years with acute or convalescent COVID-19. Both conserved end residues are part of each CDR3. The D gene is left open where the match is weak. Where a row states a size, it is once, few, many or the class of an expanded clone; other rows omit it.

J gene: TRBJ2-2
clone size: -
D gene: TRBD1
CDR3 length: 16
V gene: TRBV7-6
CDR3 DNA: TGTGCCAGCAGCTCAGGACAGGGGGCGATCCTCGGGGAGCTGTTTTTT
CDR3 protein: CASSSGQGAILGELFF

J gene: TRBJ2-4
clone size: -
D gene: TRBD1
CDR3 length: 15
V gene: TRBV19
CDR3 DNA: TGTGCCAGTAGTACAGGGGGCTTAGCCAAAAACATTCAGTACTTC
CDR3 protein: CASSTGGLAKNIQYF

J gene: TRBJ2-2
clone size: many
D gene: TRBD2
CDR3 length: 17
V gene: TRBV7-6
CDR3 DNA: TGTGCCAGCAGCTTAGGTGCGGGAGGGCCGGGCACCGGGGAGCTGTTTTTT
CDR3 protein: CASSLGAGGPGTGELFF

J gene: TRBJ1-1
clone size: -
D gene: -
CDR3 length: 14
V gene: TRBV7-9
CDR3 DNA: TGTGCCAGCAGCCCCCGGGGGATGAACACTGAAGCTTTCTTT
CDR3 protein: CASSPRGMNTEAFF

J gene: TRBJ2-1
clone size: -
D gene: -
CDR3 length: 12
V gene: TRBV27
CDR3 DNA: TGTGCCAGCAGTTCGCCCGGGGATGAGCAGTTCTTC
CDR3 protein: CASSSPGDEQFF

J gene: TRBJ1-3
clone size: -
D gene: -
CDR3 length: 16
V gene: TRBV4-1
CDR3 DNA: TGCGCCAGCAGCCAACGGCGACAGGAGTCTGGAAACACCATATATTTT
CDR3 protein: CASSQRRQESGNTIYF

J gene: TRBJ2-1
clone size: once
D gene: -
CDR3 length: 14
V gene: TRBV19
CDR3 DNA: TGTGCCAGTAGTATCCTAGCCCAAAGTACTGAGCAGTTCTTC
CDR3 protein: CASSILAQSTEQFF

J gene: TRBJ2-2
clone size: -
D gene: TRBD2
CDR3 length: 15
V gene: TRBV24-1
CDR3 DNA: TGTGCCACCAGTTCTAGCGGGAGGGCCAACGGGGAGCTGTTTTTT
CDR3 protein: CATSSSGRANGELFF

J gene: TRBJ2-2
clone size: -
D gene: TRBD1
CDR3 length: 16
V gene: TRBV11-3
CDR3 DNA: TGTGCCAGCAGCTTTAGGACAGGGAGCAACACCGGGGAGCTGTTTTTT
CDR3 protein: CASSFRTGSNTGELFF

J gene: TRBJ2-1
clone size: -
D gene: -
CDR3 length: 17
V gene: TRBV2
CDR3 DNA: TGTGCCAGCAGTGACGGTGTCGGGGGGCTATCCTACAATGAGCAGTTCTTC
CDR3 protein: CASSDGVGGLSYNEQFF

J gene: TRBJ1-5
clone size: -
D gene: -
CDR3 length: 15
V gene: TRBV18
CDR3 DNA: TGTGCCAGCTCATTTCAGGGAAGTCGCAATCAGCCCCAGCATTTT
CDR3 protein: CASSFQGSRNQPQHF

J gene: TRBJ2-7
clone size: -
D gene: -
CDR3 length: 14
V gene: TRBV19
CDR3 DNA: TGTGCCAGTAGTATAGAGGGCTTTGGCTACGAGCAGTACTTC
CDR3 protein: CASSIEGFGYEQYF

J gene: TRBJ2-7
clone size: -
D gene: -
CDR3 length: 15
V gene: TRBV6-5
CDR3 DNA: TGTGCCAGCAGTTTGGTGCGTAGCGGAACCTACGAGCAGTACTTC
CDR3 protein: CASSLVRSGTYEQYF

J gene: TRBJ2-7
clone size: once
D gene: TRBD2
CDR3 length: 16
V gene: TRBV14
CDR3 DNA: TGTGCCAGCAGCCAAGTGGGGACTAGCTTTCCCCACGAGCAGTACTTC
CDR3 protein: CASSQVGTSFPHEQYF

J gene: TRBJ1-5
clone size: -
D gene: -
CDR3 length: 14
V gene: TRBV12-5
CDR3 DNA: TGTGCTAGTGGTCCCCCCGGGGTGGATCAGCCCCAGCATTTT
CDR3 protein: CASGPPGVDQPQHF

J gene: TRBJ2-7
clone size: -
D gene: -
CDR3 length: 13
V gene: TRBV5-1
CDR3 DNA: TGCGCCAGCAGCGTAGGGTCCGAGGGAGAGCAGTACTTC
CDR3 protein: CASSVGSEGEQYF

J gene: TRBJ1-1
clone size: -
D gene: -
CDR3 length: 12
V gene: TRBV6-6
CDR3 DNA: TGTGCCAGCAGCCCCATGAACACTGAAGCTTTCTTT
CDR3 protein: CASSPMNTEAFF

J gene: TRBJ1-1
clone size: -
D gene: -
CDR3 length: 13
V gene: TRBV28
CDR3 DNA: TGTGCCAGCAGTTTATTGGGCAGCCCTGAAGCTTTCTTT
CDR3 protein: CASSLLGSPEAFF

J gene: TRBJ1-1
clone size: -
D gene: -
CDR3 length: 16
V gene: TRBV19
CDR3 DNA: TGTGCCAGTAGTATCCATAGGACGGACTACCTCACTGAAGCTTTCTTT
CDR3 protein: CASSIHRTDYLTEAFF

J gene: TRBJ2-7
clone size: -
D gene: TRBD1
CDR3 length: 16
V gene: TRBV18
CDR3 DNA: TGTGCCAGCTCACCACCGGGACAGGGCATCATCAACGAGCAGTACTTC
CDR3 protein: CASSPPGQGIINEQYF

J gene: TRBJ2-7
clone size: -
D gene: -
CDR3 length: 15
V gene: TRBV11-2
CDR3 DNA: TGTGCCAGCAGCTTAGATCCGGGAGAACGTTACGAGCAGTACTTC
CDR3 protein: CASSLDPGERYEQYF

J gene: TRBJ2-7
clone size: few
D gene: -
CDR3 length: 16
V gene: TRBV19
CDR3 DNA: TGTGCCAGTAGTATAGGGCGACAGGTCGGTATTGACGAGCAGTACTTC
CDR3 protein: CASSIGRQVGIDEQYF

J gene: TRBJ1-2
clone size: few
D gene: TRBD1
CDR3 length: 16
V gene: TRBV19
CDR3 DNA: TGTGCCAGTAGTAAGCACGGGACAGGGGAAAACTATGGCTACACCTTC
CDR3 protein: CASSKHGTGENYGYTF

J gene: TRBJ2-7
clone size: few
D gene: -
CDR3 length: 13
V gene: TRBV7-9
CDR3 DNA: TGTGCCAGCAGCTTGCAGGGCGGCAACGAGCAGTACTTC
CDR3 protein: CASSLQGGNEQYF

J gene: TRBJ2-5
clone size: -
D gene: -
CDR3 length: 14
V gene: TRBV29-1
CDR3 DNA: TGCAGCGTCGGGCGGGATCCCCAGGAGGAGACCCAGTACTTC
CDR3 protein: CSVGRDPQEETQYF

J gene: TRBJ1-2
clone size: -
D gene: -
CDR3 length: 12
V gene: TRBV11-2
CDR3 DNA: TGTGCCAGCAGCTTAGATTGGAGGGTCTACACCTTC
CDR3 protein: CASSLDWRVYTF

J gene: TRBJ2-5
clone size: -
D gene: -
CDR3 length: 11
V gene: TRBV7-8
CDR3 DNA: TGTGCCAGCAGCGTCGAAGAGACCCAGTACTTC
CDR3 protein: CASSVEETQYF

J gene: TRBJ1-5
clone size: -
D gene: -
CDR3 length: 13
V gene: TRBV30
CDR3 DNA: TGTGCCTGGAGTAGGAGGGAGGATCAGCCCCAGCATTTT
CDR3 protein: CAWSRREDQPQHF

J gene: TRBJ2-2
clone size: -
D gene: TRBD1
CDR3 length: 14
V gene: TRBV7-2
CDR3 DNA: TGTGCCAGCAGTACCAGGGCCGGGACAGGGAAGATGTTTTTT
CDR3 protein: CASSTRAGTGKMFF